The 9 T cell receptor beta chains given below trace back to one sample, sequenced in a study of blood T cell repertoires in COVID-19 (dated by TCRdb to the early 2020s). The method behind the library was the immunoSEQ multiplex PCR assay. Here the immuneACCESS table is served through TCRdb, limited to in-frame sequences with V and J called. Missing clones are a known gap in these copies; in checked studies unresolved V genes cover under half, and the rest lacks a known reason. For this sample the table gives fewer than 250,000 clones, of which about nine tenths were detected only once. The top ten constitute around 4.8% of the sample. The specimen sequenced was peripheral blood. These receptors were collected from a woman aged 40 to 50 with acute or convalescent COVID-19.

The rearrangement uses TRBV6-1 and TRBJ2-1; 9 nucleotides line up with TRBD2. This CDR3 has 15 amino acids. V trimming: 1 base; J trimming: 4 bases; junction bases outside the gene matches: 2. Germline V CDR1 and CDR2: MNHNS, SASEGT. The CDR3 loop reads CASSEVAGGYNEQFF. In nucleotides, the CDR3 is TGTGCCAGCAGTGAAGTTGCGGGGGGGTACAATGAGCAGTTCTTC.

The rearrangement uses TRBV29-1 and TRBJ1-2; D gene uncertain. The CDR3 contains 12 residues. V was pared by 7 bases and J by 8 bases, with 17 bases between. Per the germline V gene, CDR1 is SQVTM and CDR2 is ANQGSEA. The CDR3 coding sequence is TGCAGCGCCGCCCAAGGCAGGAGGGGCTACACCTTC. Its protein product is CSAAQGRRGYTF.

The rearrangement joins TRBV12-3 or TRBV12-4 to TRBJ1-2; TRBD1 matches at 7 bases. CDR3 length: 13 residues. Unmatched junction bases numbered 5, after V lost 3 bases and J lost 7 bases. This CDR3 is CASSFGQALGYTF. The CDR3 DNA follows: TGTGCCAGCAGTTTTGGACAGGCCCTTGGCTACACCTTC.

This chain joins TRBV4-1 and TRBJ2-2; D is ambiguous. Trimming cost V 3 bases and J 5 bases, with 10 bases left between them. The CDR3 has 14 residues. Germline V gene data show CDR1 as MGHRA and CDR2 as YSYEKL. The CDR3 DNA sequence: TGCGCCAGCAGCCAGATAGCTAGGACCGGGGAGCTGTTTTTT. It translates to CASSQIARTGELFF.

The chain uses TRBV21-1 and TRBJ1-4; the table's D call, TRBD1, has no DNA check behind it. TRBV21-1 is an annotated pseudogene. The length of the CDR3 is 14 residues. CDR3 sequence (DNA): TGTGCCAGCAGCAACCGGGACAGGGGAGAAAAACTGTTTTTT. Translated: CASSNRDRGEKLFF.

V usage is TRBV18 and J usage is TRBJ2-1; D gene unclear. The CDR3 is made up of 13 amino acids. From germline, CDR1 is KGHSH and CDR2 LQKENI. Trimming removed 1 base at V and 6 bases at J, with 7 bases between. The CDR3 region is CASSPRQFNEQFF. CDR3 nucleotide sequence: TGTGCCAGCTCACCACGGCAGTTCAATGAGCAGTTCTTC.

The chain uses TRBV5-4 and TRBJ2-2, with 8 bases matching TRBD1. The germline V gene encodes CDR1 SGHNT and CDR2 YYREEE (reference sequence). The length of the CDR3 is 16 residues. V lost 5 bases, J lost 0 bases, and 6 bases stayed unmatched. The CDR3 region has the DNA TGTGCCAGCAGTTTAGACAGGGGCACGAACACCGGGGAGCTGTTTTTT. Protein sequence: CASSLDRGTNTGELFF.

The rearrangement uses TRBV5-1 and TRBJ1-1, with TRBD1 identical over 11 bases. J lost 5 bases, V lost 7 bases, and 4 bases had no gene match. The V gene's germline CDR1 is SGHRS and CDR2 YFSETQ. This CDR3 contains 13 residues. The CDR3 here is CASGGQGGTEAFF. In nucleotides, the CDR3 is TGCGCCAGCGGGGGACAGGGGGGAACTGAAGCTTTCTTT.

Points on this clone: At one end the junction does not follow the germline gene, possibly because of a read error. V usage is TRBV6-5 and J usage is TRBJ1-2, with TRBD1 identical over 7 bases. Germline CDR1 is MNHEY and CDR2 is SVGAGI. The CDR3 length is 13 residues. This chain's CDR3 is CASSYSPTGTAFF. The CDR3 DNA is TGTGCCAGCAGTTACTCGCCTACCGGGACAGCGTTCTTC.